A selection of T cell receptor beta chains follows, all from one sample in a study of Ad26.COV2.S vaccination and SARS-CoV-2 variants. The repertoire was sequenced with immunoSEQ multiplex PCR; TCRdb's copy has only in-frame clones and lacks some. The top ten clones hold approximately 2.5% of a sample with roughly 500,000 clones, 80% to 90% of them seen once. The source was peripheral blood, collected in a trial of Ad26.COV2.S vaccine versus placebo. The receptor source for this set is a person aged 18-60 years who received the Ad26.COV2.S COVID-19 vaccine or a placebo. The CDR3 runs from the conserved cysteine through the conserved F or W. Each record gives: D gene, J gene, clone size, V gene, CDR3 protein, CDR3 DNA. D genes are given only for firm matches. Only part of the rows carry a size: once, few, many, or a class if the clone is expanded.

-	TRBJ1-5	once	TRBV28	CASSSPGLYSNQPQHF	TGTGCCAGCAGTTCTCCCGGATTATATAGCAATCAGCCCCAGCATTTT
-	TRBJ2-7	-	TRBV4-3	CASSPHAVSYEQYF	TGCGCCAGCAGCCCACACGCAGTATCCTACGAGCAGTACTTC
TRBD1	TRBJ1-3	once	TRBV5-3	CARSRDRGSGNTIYF	TGTGCCAGAAGCCGGGACAGGGGAAGTGGAAACACCATATATTTT
TRBD1	TRBJ1-5	-	TRBV6-1	CASSEPRGLGQPQHF	TGTGCCAGCAGTGAACCTAGGGGGCTGGGTCAGCCCCAGCATTTT
-	TRBJ1-6	few	TRBV6-6	CASEKQGSGSPLHF	TGTGCCAGCGAAAAACAGGGTAGTGGTTCACCCCTCCACTTT
-	TRBJ1-6	-	TRBV6-2/TRBV6-3	CASSYGGVGVRSPLHF	TGTGCCAGCAGTTACGGGGGCGTCGGGGTGAGATCACCCCTCCACTTT
TRBD1	TRBJ2-7	-	TRBV5-4	CASSWDRGSDEQYF	TGTGCCAGCAGCTGGGACAGGGGATCGGACGAGCAGTACTTC
TRBD1	TRBJ1-3	-	TRBV5-1	CASSGDSGNTIYF	TGCGCCAGCAGCGGGGACAGTGGAAACACCATATATTTT
-	TRBJ1-2	few	TRBV7-9	CASSSGVGYTF	TGTGCCAGCAGCTCCGGTGTAGGCTACACCTTC
-	TRBJ2-3	-	TRBV9	CASSVDVGGVTDTQYF	TGTGCCAGCAGCGTGGACGTAGGGGGTGTGACAGATACGCAGTATTTT
-	TRBJ1-2	-	TRBV4-1	CASSPSDGYGYTF	TGCGCCAGCAGCCCCTCCGACGGGTATGGCTACACCTTC
-	TRBJ1-2	-	TRBV7-9	CASSFSKGVTWYGYTF	TGTGCCAGCAGCTTTTCTAAGGGGGTTACGTGGTATGGCTACACCTTC
-	TRBJ2-4	-	TRBV3-1/TRBV3-2	CASSQQGTKNIQYF	TGTGCCAGCAGCCAACAGGGAACCAAAAACATTCAGTACTTC
-	TRBJ2-3	-	TRBV9	CASSVEDQSTDTQYF	TGTGCCAGCAGCGTAGAGGATCAGAGCACAGATACGCAGTATTTT
-	TRBJ1-2	-	TRBV12-3/TRBV12-4	CASSLYGGGYTF	TGTGCCAGCAGTTTATATGGAGGGGGCTACACCTTC
-	TRBJ1-5	-	TRBV28	CASSYNGQPQHF	TGTGCCAGCAGTTATAACGGCCAGCCCCAGCATTTT